These T cell receptor beta chains were read from a single sample in a study of shared clonotypes between healthy human individuals. Assay used: immunoSEQ multiplex PCR; TCRdb lists only in-frame clones, some missing. The sample includes over 850,000 clones, approximately 78% of them seen just once. Sequencing input: memory CD4+ T cells from PBMCs. The receptors derive from a man younger than 30 in good health. Some clones in this sample may be carry-over from other donors' samples. The CDR3 runs from the conserved cysteine through the conserved F or W. Size tells how often a clone was seen (once, few, many) or the class of an expanded clone, and some rows leave it out.

>13|once|TRBV28
CASSRGGTDTQYF
>13|.|TRBV7-8
CASSLDRVDTIYF
>15|.|TRBV18
CASSRQDSMNTEAFF
>13|.|TRBV18
CASSPAGDYGYTF
>15|.|TRBV6-1
CASSSRQGYYQPQHF
>15|.|TRBV7-9
CASGLGGGLPGTQYF
>16|.|TRBV7-3
CASSRMGLATTGELFF
>21|.|TRBV4-3
CASSQDAMTSGRASVGETQYF
>14|.|TRBV7-2
CASSLTYSNQPQHF
>11|.|TRBV20-1
CSAARNTEAFF
>14|.|TRBV28
CASSLSSGTYEQYF
>12|.|TRBV7-2
CASSLAGSGQYF
>18|once|TRBV5-6
CASSVGARADAPKDEQYF
>13|few|TRBV5-6
CASSFLPNTEAFF